This T cell receptor (beta chain) is from a study of T cells in Graves' hyperthyroidism and ophthalmopathy. Study-level findings and limits: Blood also showed most of the thyroid clonotypes that were expanded above 0.001.

Researchers took RNA transcripts and amplified the TCR beta CDR3 regions from them. HTBI primers were employed in a first-round RT-PCR of the TCR CDR3. TCRdb reprocessed the multiplex PCR reads with MiXCR, giving one entry per CDR3 protein. This table holds approximately 620,000 distinct CDR3 sequences, roughly a sixth found once. Germline loops: CDR1 SNHLY, CDR2 FYNNEI. CDR3 size: 14 residues. The V gene lost 3 bases and the J gene lost 4 bases, with 13 bases spanning the gap. Clinical symptoms, serum thyroxine and TRAb, thyroid ultrasound and orbital computed tomography were used for the diagnoses. There are many counts of this clonotype. Its antigen is as yet unknown.

This rearrangement joins TRBV2 to TRBJ2-7; D is uncertain. The sequence came from a woman aged 40 to 50 with Graves' ophthalmopathy. The sample comprised blood. CDR3 loop: CASSEMGSLYEQYF. The CDR3 region has the DNA TGTGCCAGCAGTGAGATGGGCAGCTTGTACGAGCAGTACTTC.